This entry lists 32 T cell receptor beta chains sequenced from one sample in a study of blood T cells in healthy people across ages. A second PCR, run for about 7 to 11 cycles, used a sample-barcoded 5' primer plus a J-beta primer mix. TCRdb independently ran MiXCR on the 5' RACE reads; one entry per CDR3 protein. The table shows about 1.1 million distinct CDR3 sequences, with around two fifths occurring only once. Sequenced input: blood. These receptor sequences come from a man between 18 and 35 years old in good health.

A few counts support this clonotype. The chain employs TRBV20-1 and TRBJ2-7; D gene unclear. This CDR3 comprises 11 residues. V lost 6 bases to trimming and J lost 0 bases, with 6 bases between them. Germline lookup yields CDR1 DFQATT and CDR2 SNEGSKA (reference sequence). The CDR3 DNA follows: TGCAGTGCACAGAGCTCCTACGAGCAGTACTTC. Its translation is CSAQSSYEQYF.

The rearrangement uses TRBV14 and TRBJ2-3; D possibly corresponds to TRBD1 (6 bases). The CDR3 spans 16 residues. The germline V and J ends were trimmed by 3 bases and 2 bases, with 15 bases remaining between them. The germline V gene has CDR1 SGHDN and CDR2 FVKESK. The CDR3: CASSQNQGFSTDTQYF. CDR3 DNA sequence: TGTGCCAGCAGCCAGAACCAGGGGTTTTCCACAGATACGCAGTATTTT.

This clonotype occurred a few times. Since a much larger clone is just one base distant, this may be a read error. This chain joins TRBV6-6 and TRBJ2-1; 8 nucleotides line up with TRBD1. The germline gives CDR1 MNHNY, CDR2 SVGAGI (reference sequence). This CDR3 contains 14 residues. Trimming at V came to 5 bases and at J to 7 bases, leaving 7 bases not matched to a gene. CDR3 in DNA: TGTGCCAGCAGTGCGGGACAGGAAGGGAATGAGCAGTTCTTC. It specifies CASSAGQEGNEQFF.

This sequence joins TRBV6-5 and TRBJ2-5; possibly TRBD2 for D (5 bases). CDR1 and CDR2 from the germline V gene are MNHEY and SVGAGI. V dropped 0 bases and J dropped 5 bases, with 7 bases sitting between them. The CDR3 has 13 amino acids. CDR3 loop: CASSYSPGETQYF. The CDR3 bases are TGTGCCAGCAGTTACTCTCCGGGGGAGACCCAGTACTTC.

The CDR3 sequence: CSALDRGGTDTQYF. The CDR3 bases are TGCAGTGCCTTGGACAGAGGGGGCACAGATACGCAGTATTTT. This sequence joins TRBV20-1 and TRBJ2-3, with TRBD1 as a possible D gene (6 bases). The V gene lost 6 bases and the J gene lost 1 base, with 14 bases spanning the gap. The germline gives CDR1 DFQATT, CDR2 SNEGSKA (reference sequence). This CDR3 has 14 residues.

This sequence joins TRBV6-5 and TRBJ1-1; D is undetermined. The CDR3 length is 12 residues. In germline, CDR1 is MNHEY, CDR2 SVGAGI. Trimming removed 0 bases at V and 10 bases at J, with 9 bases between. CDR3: CASSYSAGRAFF. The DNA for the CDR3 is TGTGCCAGCAGTTACTCCGCCGGGAGAGCTTTCTTT.

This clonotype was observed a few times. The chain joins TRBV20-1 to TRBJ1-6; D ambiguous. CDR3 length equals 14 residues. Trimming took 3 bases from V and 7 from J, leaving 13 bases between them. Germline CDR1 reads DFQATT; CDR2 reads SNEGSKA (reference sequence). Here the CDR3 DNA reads TGCAGTGCTAGCAATGCAGATTCAAATTCACCCCTCCACTTT. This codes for CSASNADSNSPLHF.

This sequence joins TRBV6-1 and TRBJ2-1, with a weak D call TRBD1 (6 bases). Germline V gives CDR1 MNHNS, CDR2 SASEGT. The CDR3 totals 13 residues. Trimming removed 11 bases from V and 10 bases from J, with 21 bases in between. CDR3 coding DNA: TGTGCCTGGGGCCAGGGGTATTTCGAGGAGCAGTTCTTC. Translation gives CAWGQGYFEEQFF.

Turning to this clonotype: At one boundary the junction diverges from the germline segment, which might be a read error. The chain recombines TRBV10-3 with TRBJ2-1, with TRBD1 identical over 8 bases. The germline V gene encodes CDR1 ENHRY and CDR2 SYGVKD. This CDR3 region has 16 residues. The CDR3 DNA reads TGTACCATCAGTGTTCCTCAGGGGGCTTCGGACAATGAGCAGTTCTTC. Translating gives CTISVPQGASDNEQFF.

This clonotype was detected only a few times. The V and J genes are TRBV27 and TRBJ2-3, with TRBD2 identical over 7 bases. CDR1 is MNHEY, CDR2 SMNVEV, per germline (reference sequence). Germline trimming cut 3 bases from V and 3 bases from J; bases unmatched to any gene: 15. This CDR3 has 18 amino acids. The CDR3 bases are TGTGCCAGCAGTTTTAGCCCATGGGCAGGGAGGGGTACAGATACGCAGTATTTT. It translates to CASSFSPWAGRGTDTQYF.

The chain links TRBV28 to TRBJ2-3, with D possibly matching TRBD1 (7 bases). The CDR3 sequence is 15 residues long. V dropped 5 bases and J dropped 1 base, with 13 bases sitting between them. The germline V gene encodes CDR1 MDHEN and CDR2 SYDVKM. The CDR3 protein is CASSPRRGGTDTQYF. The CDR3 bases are TGTGCCAGCAGTCCCCGCAGGGGGGGCACAGATACGCAGTATTTT.

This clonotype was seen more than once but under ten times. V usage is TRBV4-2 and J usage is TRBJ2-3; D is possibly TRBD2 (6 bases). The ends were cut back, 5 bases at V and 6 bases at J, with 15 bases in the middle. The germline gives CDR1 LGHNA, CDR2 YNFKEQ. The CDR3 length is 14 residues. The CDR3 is CASSAGEGRDTQYF. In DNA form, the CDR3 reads TGTGCCAGCAGCGCAGGCGAGGGGAGGGATACGCAGTATTTT.

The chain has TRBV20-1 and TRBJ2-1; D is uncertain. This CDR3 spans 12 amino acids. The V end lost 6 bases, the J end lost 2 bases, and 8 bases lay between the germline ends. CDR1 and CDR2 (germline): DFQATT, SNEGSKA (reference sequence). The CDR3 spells CSATPPYNEQFF. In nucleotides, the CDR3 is TGCAGTGCCACGCCCCCCTACAATGAGCAGTTCTTC.

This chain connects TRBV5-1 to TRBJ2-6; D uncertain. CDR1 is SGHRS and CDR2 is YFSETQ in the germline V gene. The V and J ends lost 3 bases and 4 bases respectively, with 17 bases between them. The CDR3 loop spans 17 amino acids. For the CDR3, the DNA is TGCGCCAGCAGCTCAAACCCTGACACAGCGGGGGCCAACGTCCTGACTTTC. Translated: CASSSNPDTAGANVLTF.

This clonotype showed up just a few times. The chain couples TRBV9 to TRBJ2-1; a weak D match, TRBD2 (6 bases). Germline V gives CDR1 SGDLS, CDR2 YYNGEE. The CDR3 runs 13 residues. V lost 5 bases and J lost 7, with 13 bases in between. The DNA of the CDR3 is TGTGCCAGCAGTCAGTCGGGAGAAAATGAGCAGTTCTTC. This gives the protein CASSQSGENEQFF.

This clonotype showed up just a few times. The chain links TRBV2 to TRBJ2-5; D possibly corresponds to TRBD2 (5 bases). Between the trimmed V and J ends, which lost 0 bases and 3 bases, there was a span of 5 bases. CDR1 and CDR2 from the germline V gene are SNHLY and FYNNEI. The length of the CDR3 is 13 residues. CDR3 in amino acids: CASSEASEETQYF. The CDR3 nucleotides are TGTGCCAGCAGTGAAGCTAGCGAAGAGACCCAGTACTTC.

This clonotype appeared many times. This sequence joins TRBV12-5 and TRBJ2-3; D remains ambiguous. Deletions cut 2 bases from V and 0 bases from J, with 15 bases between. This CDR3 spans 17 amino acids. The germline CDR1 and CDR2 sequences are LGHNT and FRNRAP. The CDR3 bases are TGTGCTAGTGGTTTGCCGGTTCCCATAGGTAGCACAGATACGCAGTATTTT. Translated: CASGLPVPIGSTDTQYF.

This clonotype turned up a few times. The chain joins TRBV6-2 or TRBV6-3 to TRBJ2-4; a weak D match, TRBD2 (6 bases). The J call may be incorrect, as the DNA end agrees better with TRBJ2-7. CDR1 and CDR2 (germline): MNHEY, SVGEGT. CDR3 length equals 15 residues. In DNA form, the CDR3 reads TGTGCCAGCAGTTCCCCCGGGACGGGGGAGTACGAGCAGTACTTC. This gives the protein CASSSPGTGEYEQYF.

The CDR3 spells CASSVTGLEEKLFF. As DNA, the CDR3 is TGCGCCAGCAGCGTGACAGGGCTTGAGGAAAAACTGTTTTTT. This chain connects TRBV5-1 to TRBJ1-4, with TRBD1 matching over 7 bases. From germline, CDR1 is SGHRS and CDR2 YFSETQ. The CDR3 sequence is 14 residues long. With V trimmed by 4 bases and J by 8 bases, 8 bases remained unmatched.

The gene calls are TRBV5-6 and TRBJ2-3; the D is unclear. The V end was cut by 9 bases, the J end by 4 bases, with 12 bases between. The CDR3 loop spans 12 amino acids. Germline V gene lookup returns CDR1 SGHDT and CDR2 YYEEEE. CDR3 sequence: CATSDVSDTQYF. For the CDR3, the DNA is TGTGCCACCAGTGATGTTTCAGATACGCAGTATTTT.

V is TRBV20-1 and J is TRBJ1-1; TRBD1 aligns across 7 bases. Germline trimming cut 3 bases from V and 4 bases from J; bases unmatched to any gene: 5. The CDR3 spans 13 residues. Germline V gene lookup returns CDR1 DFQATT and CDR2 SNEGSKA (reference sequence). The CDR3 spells CSARVTGTTEAFF. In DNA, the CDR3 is TGCAGTGCTAGGGTGACAGGGACCACTGAAGCTTTCTTT.

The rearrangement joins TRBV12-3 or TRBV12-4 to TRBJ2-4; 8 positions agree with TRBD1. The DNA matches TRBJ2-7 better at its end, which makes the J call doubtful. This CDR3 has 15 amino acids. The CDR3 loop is CASSSSPDRVYEQYF. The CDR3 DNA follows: TGTGCCAGCAGTTCCTCCCCGGACAGGGTCTACGAGCAGTACTTC.

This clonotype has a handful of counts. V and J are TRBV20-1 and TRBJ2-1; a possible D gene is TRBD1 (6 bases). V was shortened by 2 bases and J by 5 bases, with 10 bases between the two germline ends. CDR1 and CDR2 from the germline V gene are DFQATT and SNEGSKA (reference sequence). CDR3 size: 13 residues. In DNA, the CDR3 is TGCAGTGCTAGACAGGGGACCAACAATGAGCAGTTCTTC. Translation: CSARQGTNNEQFF.

CDR3 DNA: TGTGCCACCAGTGACAATAGCGGGGGGCCTTACAATGAGCAGTTCTTC. Its protein product is CATSDNSGGPYNEQFF. The chain links TRBV24-1 to TRBJ2-1; 10 positions match TRBD2. The V and J ends lost 4 bases and 4 bases, in that order; junction bases with no gene match: 6. Germline CDR1 and CDR2: KGHDR and SFDVKD. The CDR3 extends over 16 amino acids.

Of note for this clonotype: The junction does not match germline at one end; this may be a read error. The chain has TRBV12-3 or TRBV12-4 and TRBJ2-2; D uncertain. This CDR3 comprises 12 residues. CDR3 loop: CANSLHQRELFF. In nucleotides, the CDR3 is TGTGCCAACAGTTTACATCAACGGGAGCTGTTTTTT.

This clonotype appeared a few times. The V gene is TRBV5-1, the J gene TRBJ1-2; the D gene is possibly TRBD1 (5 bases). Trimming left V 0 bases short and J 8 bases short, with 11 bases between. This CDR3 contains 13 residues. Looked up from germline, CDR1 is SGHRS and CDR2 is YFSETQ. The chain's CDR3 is CASSLAGRSGYTF. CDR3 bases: TGCGCCAGCAGCTTGGCAGGGAGGTCGGGCTACACCTTC.

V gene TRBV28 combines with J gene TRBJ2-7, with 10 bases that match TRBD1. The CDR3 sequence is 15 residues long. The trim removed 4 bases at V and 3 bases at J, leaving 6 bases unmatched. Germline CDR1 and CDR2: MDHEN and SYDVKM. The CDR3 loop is CASSSPRDRGYEQYF. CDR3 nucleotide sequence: TGTGCCAGCAGTTCCCCCAGGGACAGGGGCTACGAGCAGTACTTC.

CDR3 DNA sequence: TGTGCCAGCAGCCCTCGAGGGGGATATTTCCCTGAAGCTTTCTTT. Translated, it gives CASSPRGGYFPEAFF. V gene TRBV7-8 combines with J gene TRBJ1-1; D may be TRBD1 (6 bases). Germline V gives CDR1 SGHVS, CDR2 FQNEAQ. This CDR3 contains 15 residues. V lost 5 bases and J lost 6, with 19 bases in between.

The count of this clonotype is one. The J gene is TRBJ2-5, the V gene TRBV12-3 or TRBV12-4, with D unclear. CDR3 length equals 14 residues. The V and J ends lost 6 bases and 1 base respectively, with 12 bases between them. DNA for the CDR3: TGTGCCAGCAGCCTGTGGTATTCCCAAGAGACCCAGTACTTC. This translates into CASSLWYSQETQYF.

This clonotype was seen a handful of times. CDR3 DNA sequence: TGTGCCAGCAGCCAAGATGGAGGGGCCTCCTACGAGCAGTACTTC. Translation: CASSQDGGASYEQYF. The rearrangement joins TRBV14 to TRBJ2-7, with D tentatively TRBD2 (6 bases). Germline-derived CDR1 and CDR2 are SGHDN and FVKESK. Deletions cut 0 bases from V and 0 bases from J, with 9 bases between. CDR3 size: 15 residues. Drawing the rest from reference TRBV14 and TRBJ2-7, the complete variable domain is EAGVTQFPSHSVIEKGQTVTLRCDPISGHDNLYWYRRVMGKEIKFLLHFVKESKQDESGMPNNRFLAERTGGTYSTLKVQPAELEDSGVYFCASSQDGGASYEQYFGPGTRLTVT.

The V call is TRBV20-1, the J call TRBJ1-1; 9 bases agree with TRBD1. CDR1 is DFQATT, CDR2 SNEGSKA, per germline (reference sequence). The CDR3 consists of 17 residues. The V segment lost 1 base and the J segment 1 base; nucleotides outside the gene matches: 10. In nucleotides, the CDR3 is TGCAGTGCTAGAGGTTCAGGGACAGGGAAGGGGAACACTGAAGCTTTCTTT. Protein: CSARGSGTGKGNTEAFF.

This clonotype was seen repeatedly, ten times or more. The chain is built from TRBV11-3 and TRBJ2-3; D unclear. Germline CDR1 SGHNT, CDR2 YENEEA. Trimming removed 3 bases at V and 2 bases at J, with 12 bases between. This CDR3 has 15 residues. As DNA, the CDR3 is TGTGCCAGCAGCTTGGCTCCCAAGAACACAGATACGCAGTATTTT. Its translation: CASSLAPKNTDTQYF. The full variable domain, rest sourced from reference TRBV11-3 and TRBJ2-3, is EAGVVQSPRYKIIEKKQPVAFWCNPISGHNTLYWYLQNLGQGPELLIRYENEEAVDDSQLPKDRFSAERLKGVDSTLKIQPAELGDSAVYLCASSLAPKNTDTQYFGPGTRLTVL.